This T cell receptor beta chain was retrieved from a study of blood T cell repertoires in COVID-19. Those who participated ranged in age from roughly 18 to 89 years and resided in 24 US areas. The CDR3 extends over 14 amino acids. Germline CDR1 is SGHNT and CDR2 is YYREEE (reference sequence). V lost 0 bases and J 1 base, leaving 7 bases between the germline ends. The assay was immunoSEQ multiplex PCR, and TCRdb's table has in-frame clones only and misses some. The table shows some 240,000 clones, with approximately 81% occurring only once. Points on this clone: This CDR3 is also generated by other DNA sequences in the sample.

The chain has TRBV5-4 and TRBJ1-1; D not resolved. The receptor's source is a woman in her forties or fifties who had been exposed to COVID-19. Sequenced sample: PBMCs or T cells enriched from blood (not recorded which). CDR3 residues: CASSLDPRNTEAFF. The CDR3 DNA reads TGTGCCAGCAGCTTGGACCCCAGGAACACTGAAGCTTTCTTT.